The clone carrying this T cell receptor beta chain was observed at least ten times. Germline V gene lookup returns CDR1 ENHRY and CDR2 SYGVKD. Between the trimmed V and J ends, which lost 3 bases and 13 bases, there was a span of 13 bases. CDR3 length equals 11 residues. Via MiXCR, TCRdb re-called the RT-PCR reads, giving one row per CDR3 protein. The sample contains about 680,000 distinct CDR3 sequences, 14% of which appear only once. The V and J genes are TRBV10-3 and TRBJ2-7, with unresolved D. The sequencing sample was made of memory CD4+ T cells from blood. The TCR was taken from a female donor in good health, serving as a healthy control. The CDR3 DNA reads TGTGCCATCAGTGAACAGCAGCTGATCTACTTC. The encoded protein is CAISEQQLIYF.